A single sample is the source of the 18 T cell receptor beta chains below, sequenced in a study of blood T cell repertoires in COVID-19. TCRdb's table, derived via immunoSEQ multiplex PCR, lists solely in-frame clones and lacks some. The data show roughly 250,000 clones, roughly 88% seen once. Source material: peripheral blood. These receptors all stem from a woman in her forties who had recovered from COVID-19.

The chain uses TRBV7-2 and TRBJ1-6, with a weak D call TRBD1 (6 bases). The CDR3 runs to 17 residues. Germline-derived CDR1 and CDR2 are SGHTA and FQGNSA. V lost 1 base and J 2 bases, leaving 12 bases between the germline ends. CDR3 in amino acids: CASSLVAGATYNSPLHF. The CDR3 bases are TGTGCCAGCAGCTTAGTCGCAGGGGCTACCTATAATTCACCCCTCCACTTT.

V is TRBV7-6 and J is TRBJ2-1, with 14 bases aligning to TRBD2. V dropped 2 bases and J dropped 5; count of bases not matched to a gene: 8. This CDR3 has 18 amino acids. Germline CDR1 and CDR2: SGHVS and FNYEAQ. DNA for the CDR3: TGTGCCAGCAGCTTACCCCGGGGACTAGCGGGAGTACACAATGAGCAGTTCTTC. Translation: CASSLPRGLAGVHNEQFF.

There are a few counts of this clone. The chain is built from TRBV10-3 and TRBJ1-5, with a possible D match to TRBD1 (5 bases). Looked up from germline, CDR1 is ENHRY and CDR2 is SYGVKD. The CDR3 spans 13 residues. Trimming removed 7 bases at V and 5 bases at J, with 12 bases between. The CDR3 sequence: CAITGAMDQPQHF. The DNA of the CDR3 is TGTGCCATCACTGGGGCGATGGATCAGCCCCAGCATTTT.

This chain's CDR3 is CSVEVRGARGYTF. CDR3 sequence (DNA): TGCAGCGTTGAAGTCCGGGGGGCCCGTGGCTACACCTTC. This chain links TRBV29-1 with TRBJ1-2, with a possible D match to TRBD1 (6 bases). V was shortened by 1 base and J by 7 bases, with 13 bases between the two germline ends. Per germline, CDR1 SQVTM and CDR2 ANQGSEA. The CDR3 runs 13 residues.

The V call is TRBV24-1, the J call TRBJ2-3; possible D gene TRBD1, 5 bases. The V end lost 9 bases, the J end lost 2 bases, and 8 bases lay between the germline ends. This CDR3 spans 12 amino acids. The germline CDR1 and CDR2 sequences are KGHDR and SFDVKD. The DNA for the CDR3 is TGTGCCACCGGCAGGGACACAGATACGCAGTATTTT. This sequence encodes CATGRDTDTQYF.

V usage is TRBV19 and J usage is TRBJ2-7; 9 nucleotides agree with TRBD2. The CDR3 has 16 amino acids. Trimming at V came to 5 bases and at J to 3 bases, leaving 11 bases not matched to a gene. CDR1 is LNHDA and CDR2 is SQIVND in the germline V gene (reference sequence). The CDR3 is CASSPSGSGGIYEQYF. The DNA of the CDR3 is TGTGCCAGTAGTCCAAGTGGTAGCGGGGGAATCTACGAGCAGTACTTC.

The gene calls are TRBV7-9 and TRBJ1-6; TRBD1 might be the D (5 bases). The ends were cut back, 5 bases at V and 9 bases at J, with 8 bases in the middle. This CDR3 contains 12 residues. Germline CDR1 and CDR2: SEHNR and FQNEAQ (reference sequence). CDR3: CASSVRGSPLHF. DNA for the CDR3: TGTGCCAGCAGCGTAAGGGGTTCACCCCTCCACTTT.

This clone was counted once. The chain recombines TRBV29-1 with TRBJ2-1, with a weak D call TRBD2 (6 bases). CDR3 length equals 13 residues. CDR1 is SQVTM, CDR2 ANQGSEA, per germline. Trimming shortened V by 6 bases and J by 0 bases, and 9 bases separated the two germline ends. The CDR3 sequence is CSVVGGSYNEQFF. CDR3 nucleotide sequence: TGCAGCGTCGTGGGGGGCTCCTACAATGAGCAGTTCTTC.

The rearrangement links TRBV27 to TRBJ1-5, with D possibly TRBD1 on 5 matching bases. The V gene's germline CDR1 is MNHEY and CDR2 SMNVEV (reference sequence). Trimming cost V 5 bases and J 2 bases, with 10 bases left between them. The CDR3 has 14 amino acids. This CDR3 reads CASSPRERNQPQHF. In DNA form, the CDR3 reads TGTGCCAGCAGTCCCAGGGAACGCAATCAGCCCCAGCATTTT.

The CDR3 loop reads CASRSSGQYEQYF. Written as DNA, the CDR3 is TGTGCCAGCAGGAGTAGCGGTCAGTACGAGCAGTACTTC. The chain combines TRBV27 with TRBJ2-7; weak D call: TRBD2 (6 bases). Germline CDR1 is MNHEY and CDR2 is SMNVEV (reference sequence). This CDR3 comprises 13 residues. Trimming pared 6 bases from V and 4 bases from J, leaving 13 bases between.

V usage is TRBV5-1 and J usage is TRBJ1-2, with unresolved D. V was clipped by 0 bases and J by 0 bases, with 12 bases between them. From germline, CDR1 is SGHRS and CDR2 YFSETQ. This CDR3 spans 16 amino acids. CDR3 DNA sequence: TGCGCCAGCAGCTTGGATCCGGGAGAAGCTAACTATGGCTACACCTTC. This codes for CASSLDPGEANYGYTF.

This clone was observed a few times. The CDR3 sequence is CASTTEGLTYEQYF. CDR3 sequence (DNA): TGTGCCAGCACCACAGAGGGTTTAACCTACGAGCAGTACTTC. This chain connects TRBV7-9 to TRBJ2-7; maybe TRBD2 (5 bases). The CDR3 is 14 residues long. Trimming stripped 7 bases from V and 2 bases from J, with 15 bases between. The germline V gene has CDR1 SEHNR and CDR2 FQNEAQ (reference sequence).

Here the CDR3 DNA reads TGTGCCAGCAGCTTAGCCCCTCCGACTAGCGCCCGGGGTGAGCAGTACTTC. This encodes CASSLAPPTSARGEQYF. The chain recombines TRBV7-2 with TRBJ2-7; 8 bases agree with TRBD2. Germline V gene lookup returns CDR1 SGHTA and CDR2 FQGNSA. The CDR3 loop spans 17 amino acids. V lost 0 bases to trimming and J lost 7 bases; unmatched junction nucleotides: 14.

The CDR3 loop reads CASSLRFQTGSDGYTF. DNA for the CDR3: TGTGCCAGCAGCTTGCGTTTTCAGACAGGGTCGGATGGCTACACCTTC. The chain couples TRBV5-5 to TRBJ1-2; TRBD1 matches at 7 bases. V lost 1 base, J lost 6 bases, and 12 bases stayed unmatched. Germline CDR1 reads SGHKS; CDR2 reads YYEKEE (reference sequence). This CDR3 comprises 16 residues.

The rearrangement joins TRBV9 to TRBJ1-2; 12 nucleotides agree with TRBD1. This CDR3 has 19 residues. J lost 3 bases, V lost 4 bases, and 16 bases had no gene match. Germline CDR1 SGDLS, CDR2 YYNGEE. The CDR3 loop reads CASSTLNRDRGRGDYGYTF. Written as DNA, the CDR3 is TGTGCCAGCAGCACCCTGAACCGGGACAGGGGGCGTGGGGACTATGGCTACACCTTC.

The chain has TRBV2 and TRBJ2-2; D may be TRBD2 (6 bases). Trimming left V 6 bases short and J 3 bases short, with 14 bases between. The CDR3 spans 15 residues. Germline-derived CDR1 and CDR2 are SNHLY and FYNNEI. This chain's CDR3 is CASSRGTQYTGELFF. As DNA, the CDR3 is TGTGCCAGCAGCCGCGGGACTCAGTACACCGGGGAGCTGTTTTTT.

The rearrangement uses TRBV4-3 and TRBJ2-7; TRBD2 agrees at 9 bases. This CDR3 spans 17 amino acids. Losses at the gene ends were 0 bases for V and 1 base for J; bases not matched to a gene: 7. The germline CDR1 and CDR2 sequences are LGHNA and YSLEER. CDR3 in amino acids: CASSQDPPSGNSYEQYF. CDR3 nucleotides: TGCGCCAGCAGCCAAGACCCCCCTAGCGGGAATTCCTACGAGCAGTACTTC.

This clone appeared a single time. The chain recombines TRBV11-2 with TRBJ2-7; unclear D gene. Germline CDR1 is SGHAT and CDR2 is FQNNGV. CDR3 length: 16 residues. Deletions cut 5 bases from V and 0 bases from J, with 17 bases between. In DNA, the CDR3 is TGTGCCAGCAGCCCCCGTGGTGTAGCCCTCTCCTACGAGCAGTACTTC. It codes for CASSPRGVALSYEQYF. Drawing the rest from reference TRBV11-2 and TRBJ2-7, the complete variable domain is EAGVAQSPRYKIIEKRQSVAFWCNPISGHATLYWYQQILGQGPKLLIQFQNNGVVDDSQLPKDRFSAERLKGVDSTLKIQPAKLEDSAVYLCASSPRGVALSYEQYFGPGTRLTVT.